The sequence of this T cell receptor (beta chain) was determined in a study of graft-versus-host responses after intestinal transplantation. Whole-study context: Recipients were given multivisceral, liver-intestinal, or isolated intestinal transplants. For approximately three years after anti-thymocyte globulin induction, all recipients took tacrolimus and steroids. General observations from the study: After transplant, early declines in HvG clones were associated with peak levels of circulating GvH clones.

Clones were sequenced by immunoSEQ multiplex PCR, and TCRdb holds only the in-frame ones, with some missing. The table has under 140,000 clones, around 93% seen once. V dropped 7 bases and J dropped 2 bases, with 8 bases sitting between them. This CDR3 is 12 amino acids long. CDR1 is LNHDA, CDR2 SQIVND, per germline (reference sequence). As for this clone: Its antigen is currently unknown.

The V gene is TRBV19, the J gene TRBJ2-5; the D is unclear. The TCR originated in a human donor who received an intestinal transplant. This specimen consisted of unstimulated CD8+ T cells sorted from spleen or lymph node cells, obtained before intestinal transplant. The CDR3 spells CASMGRQETQYF. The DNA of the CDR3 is TGTGCCAGTATGGGCAGACAAGAGACCCAGTACTTC.